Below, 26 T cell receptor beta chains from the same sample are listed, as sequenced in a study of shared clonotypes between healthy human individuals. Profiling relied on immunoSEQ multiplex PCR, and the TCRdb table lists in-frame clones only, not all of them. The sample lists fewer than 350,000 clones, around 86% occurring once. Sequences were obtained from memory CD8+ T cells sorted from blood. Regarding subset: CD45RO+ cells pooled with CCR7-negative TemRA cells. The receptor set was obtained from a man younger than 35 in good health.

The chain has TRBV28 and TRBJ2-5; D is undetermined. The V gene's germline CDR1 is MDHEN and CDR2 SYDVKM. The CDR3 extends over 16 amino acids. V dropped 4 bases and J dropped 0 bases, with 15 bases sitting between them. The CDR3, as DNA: TGTGCCAGCAGTTACCCCCTCGTTGGAGACCAAGAGACCCAGTACTTC. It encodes CASSYPLVGDQETQYF.

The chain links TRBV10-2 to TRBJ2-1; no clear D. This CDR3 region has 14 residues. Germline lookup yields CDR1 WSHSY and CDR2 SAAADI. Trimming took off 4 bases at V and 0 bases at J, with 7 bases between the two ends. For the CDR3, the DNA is TGCGCCAGCAGTGGGGCAGGCTCCTACAATGAGCAGTTCTTC. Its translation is CASSGAGSYNEQFF.

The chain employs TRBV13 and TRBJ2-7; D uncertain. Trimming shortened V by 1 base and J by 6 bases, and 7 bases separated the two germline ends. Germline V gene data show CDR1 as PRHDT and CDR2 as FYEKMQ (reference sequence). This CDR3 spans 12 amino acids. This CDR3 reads CASSLAAGEQYF. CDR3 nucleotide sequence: TGTGCCAGCAGCTTAGCGGCAGGCGAGCAGTACTTC.

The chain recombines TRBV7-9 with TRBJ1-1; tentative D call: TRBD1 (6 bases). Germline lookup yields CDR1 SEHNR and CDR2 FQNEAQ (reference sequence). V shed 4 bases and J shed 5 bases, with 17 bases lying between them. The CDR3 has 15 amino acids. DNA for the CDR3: TGTGCCAGCAGCTCCCTGTCTGGGGGCTGGACTGAAGCTTTCTTT. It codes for CASSSLSGGWTEAFF.

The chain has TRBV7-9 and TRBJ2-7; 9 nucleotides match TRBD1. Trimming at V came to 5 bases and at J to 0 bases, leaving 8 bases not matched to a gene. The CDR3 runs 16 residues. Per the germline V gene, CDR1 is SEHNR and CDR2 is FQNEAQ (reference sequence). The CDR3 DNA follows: TGTGCCAGCAGCCAATTCCGACAGGGGGGCTCCTACGAGCAGTACTTC. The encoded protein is CASSQFRQGGSYEQYF.

In DNA, the CDR3 is TGTGCCAGCAGTGATTCGGTACAAAACACAGATACGCAGTATTTT. Protein sequence: CASSDSVQNTDTQYF. This rearrangement joins TRBV6-1 to TRBJ2-3; D unclear. V lost 3 bases and J 2 bases, leaving 12 bases between the germline ends. Germline V gene lookup returns CDR1 MNHNS and CDR2 SASEGT. This CDR3 comprises 15 residues.

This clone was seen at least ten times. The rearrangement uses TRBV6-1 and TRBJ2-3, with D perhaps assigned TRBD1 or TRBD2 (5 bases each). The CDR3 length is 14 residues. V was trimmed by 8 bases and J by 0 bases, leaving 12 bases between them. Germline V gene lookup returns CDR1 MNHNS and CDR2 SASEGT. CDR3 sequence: CASAGTASTDTQYF. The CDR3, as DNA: TGTGCCAGCGCTGGGACGGCTAGCACAGATACGCAGTATTTT.

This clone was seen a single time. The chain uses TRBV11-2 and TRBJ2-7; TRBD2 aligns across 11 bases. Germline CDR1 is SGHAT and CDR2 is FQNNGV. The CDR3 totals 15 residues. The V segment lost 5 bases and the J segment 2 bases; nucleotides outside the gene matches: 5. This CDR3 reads CASSATSGSPYEQYF. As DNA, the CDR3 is TGTGCCAGCAGCGCCACTAGCGGGAGCCCCTACGAGCAGTACTTC.

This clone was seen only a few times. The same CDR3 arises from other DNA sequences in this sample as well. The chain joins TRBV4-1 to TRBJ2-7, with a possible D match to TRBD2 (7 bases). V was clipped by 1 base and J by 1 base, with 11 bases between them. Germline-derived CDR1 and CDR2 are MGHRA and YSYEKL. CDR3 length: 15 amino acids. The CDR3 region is CASSQAGGSSYEQYF. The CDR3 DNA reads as TGCGCCAGCAGCCAAGCGGGGGGCTCGTCCTACGAGCAGTACTTC.

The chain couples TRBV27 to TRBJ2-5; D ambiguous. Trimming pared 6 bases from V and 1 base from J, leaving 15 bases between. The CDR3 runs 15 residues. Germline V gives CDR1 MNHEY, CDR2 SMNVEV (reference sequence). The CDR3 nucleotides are TGTGCCAGCAGGAACCTGGGCCCTTTCCAAGAGACCCAGTACTTC. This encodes CASRNLGPFQETQYF.

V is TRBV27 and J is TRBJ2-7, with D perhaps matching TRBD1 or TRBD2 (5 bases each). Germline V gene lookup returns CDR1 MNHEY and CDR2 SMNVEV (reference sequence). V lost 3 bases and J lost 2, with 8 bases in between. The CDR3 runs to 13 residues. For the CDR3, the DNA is TGTGCCAGCAGTTTCGGGACGACCTACGAGCAGTACTTC. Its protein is CASSFGTTYEQYF.

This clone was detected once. CDR3 protein: CASAVHNEQFF. CDR3 DNA sequence: TGCGCCAGCGCCGTACACAATGAGCAGTTCTTC. This chain joins TRBV10-2 and TRBJ2-1, with D uncertain. The germline V and J ends were trimmed by 8 bases and 5 bases, with 7 bases remaining between them. This CDR3 has 11 residues. CDR1 and CDR2 (germline): WSHSY, SAAADI.

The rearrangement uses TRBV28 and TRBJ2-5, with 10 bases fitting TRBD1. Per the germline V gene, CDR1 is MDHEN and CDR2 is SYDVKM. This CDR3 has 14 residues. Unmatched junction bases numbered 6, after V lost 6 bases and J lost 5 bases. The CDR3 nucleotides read TGTGCCAGCAGCCCCGGGACAGGGGATGAGACCCAGTACTTC. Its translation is CASSPGTGDETQYF.

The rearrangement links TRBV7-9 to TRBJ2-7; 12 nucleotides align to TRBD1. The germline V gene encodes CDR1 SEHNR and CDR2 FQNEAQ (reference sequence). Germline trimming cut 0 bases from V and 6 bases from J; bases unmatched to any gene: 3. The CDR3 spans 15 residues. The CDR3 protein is CASSLAGTGGGEQYF. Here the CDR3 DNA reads TGTGCCAGCAGCTTAGCGGGGACAGGGGGCGGCGAGCAGTACTTC.

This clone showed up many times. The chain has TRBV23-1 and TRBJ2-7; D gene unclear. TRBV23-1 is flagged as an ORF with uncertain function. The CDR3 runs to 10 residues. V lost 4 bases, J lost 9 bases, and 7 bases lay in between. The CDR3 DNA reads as TGCGCCAGCAGTCTAAGCTGGCAGTACTTC. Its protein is CASSLSWQYF.

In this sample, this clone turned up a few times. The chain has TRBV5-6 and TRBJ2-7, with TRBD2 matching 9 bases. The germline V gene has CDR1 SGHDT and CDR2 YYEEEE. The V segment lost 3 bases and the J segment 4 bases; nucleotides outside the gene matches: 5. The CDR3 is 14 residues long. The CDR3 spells CASSSGTSWYEQYF. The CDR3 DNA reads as TGTGCCAGCAGCTCCGGGACTAGCTGGTACGAGCAGTACTTC.

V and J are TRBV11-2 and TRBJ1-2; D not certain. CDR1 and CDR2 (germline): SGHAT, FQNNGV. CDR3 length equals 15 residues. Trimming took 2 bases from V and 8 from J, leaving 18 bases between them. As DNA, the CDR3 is TGTGCCAGCAGCTTAACCCCACAAGCCCCGGGAGGCTACACCTTC. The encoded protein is CASSLTPQAPGGYTF.

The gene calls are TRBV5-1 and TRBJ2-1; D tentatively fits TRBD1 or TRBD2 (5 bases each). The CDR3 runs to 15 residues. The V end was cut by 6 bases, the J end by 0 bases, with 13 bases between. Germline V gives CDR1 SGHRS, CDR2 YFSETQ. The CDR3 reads CASTPGPRSYNEQFF. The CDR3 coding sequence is TGCGCCAGCACCCCGGGACCCCGCTCCTACAATGAGCAGTTCTTC.

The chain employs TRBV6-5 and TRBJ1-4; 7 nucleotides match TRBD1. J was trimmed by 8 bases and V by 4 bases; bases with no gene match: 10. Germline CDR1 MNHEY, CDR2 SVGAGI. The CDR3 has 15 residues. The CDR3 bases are TGTGCCAGCAGTTCAACAACAGGGGTCGGGGAAAAACTGTTTTTT. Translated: CASSSTTGVGEKLFF.

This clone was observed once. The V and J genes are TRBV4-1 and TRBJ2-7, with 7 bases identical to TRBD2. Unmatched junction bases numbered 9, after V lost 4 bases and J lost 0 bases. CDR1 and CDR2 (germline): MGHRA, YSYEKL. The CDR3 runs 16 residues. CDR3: CASSPTIGEGSYEQYF. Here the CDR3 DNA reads TGCGCCAGCAGCCCAACGATCGGGGAGGGCTCCTACGAGCAGTACTTC.

Written as DNA, the CDR3 is TGTGCCAGCAGCCATAAGGGGACTGTCAATGAGCAGTTCTTC. Translating it yields CASSHKGTVNEQFF. The rearrangement uses TRBV27 and TRBJ2-1; the D gene is possibly TRBD2 (6 bases). The ends were cut back, 6 bases at V and 6 bases at J, with 15 bases in the middle. The CDR3 sequence is 14 residues long. Germline CDR1 reads MNHEY; CDR2 reads SMNVEV (reference sequence).

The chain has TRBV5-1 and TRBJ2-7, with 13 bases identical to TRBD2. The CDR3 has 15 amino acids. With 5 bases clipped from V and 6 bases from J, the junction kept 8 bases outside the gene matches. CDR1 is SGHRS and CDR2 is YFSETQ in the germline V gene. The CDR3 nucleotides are TGCGCCAGCAGACGGGGGACTAGCGGGATGAGCGAGCAGTACTTC. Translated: CASRRGTSGMSEQYF.

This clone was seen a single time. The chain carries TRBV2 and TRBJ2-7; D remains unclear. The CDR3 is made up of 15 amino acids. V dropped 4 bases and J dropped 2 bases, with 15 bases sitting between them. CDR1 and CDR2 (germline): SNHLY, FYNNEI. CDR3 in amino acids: CASSVVAGLTYEQYF. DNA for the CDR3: TGTGCCAGCAGTGTGGTGGCAGGCTTAACCTACGAGCAGTACTTC.

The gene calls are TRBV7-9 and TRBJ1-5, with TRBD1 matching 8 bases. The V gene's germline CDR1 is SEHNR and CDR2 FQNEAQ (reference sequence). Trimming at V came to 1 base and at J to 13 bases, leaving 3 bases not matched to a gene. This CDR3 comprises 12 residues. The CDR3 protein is CASSLGTGFQHF. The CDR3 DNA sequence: TGTGCCAGCAGCTTAGGGACAGGGTTTCAGCATTTT.

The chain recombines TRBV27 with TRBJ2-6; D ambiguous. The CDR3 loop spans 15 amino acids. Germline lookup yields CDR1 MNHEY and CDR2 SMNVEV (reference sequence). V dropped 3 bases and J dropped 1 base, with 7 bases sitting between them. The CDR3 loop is CASSFSKSGANVLTF. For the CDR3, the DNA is TGTGCCAGCAGTTTTTCGAAATCTGGGGCCAACGTCCTGACTTTC.

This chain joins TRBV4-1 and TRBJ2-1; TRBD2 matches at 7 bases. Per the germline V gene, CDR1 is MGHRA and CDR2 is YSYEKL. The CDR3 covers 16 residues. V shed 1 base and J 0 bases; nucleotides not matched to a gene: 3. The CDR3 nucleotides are TGCGCCAGCAGCCAAGGGGGCGGGAGCTCCTACAATGAGCAGTTCTTC. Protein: CASSQGGGSSYNEQFF.